A single sample is the source of the 10 T cell receptor beta chains below, sequenced in a study of blood T cells in healthy people across ages. The use of a sample-barcoded 5' primer and a J-beta primer mix characterized a second PCR of roughly 7 to 12 cycles. MiXCR, applied by TCRdb to the 5' RACE reads, yields one record per CDR3 protein. The profile shows 380,000 or so distinct CDR3 sequences, approximately 52% of them singletons. The sample taken for sequencing was blood. The receptors come from a man between 60 and 75 years old in good health.

The genes are TRBV5-1 and TRBJ2-1; no definite D call. The CDR3 runs to 14 residues. The germline V and J ends were trimmed by 1 base and 8 bases, with 13 bases remaining between them. The germline CDR1 and CDR2 sequences are SGHRS and YFSETQ. CDR3: CASSLSSNYDEQFF. Written as DNA, the CDR3 is TGCGCCAGCAGCTTGAGTTCAAATTACGATGAGCAGTTCTTC. The variable domain in full, with the rest retrieved from reference TRBV5-1 and TRBJ2-1, is KAGVTQTPRYLIKTRGQQVTLSCSPISGHRSVSWYQQTPGQGLQFLFEYFSETQRNKGNFPGRFSGRQFSNSRSEMNVSTLELGDSALYLCASSLSSNYDEQFFGPGTRLTVL.

This chain uses TRBV5-1 with TRBJ2-3; D unresolved. The CDR3 length is 16 residues. The germline V and J ends were trimmed by 0 bases and 0 bases, with 11 bases remaining between them. CDR1 and CDR2 (germline): SGHRS, YFSETQ. The CDR3 sequence: CASSLEAMTSTDTQYF. The CDR3 DNA sequence: TGCGCCAGCAGCTTGGAGGCGATGACTAGCACAGATACGCAGTATTTT. Looking up the rest from reference TRBV5-1 and TRBJ2-3 gives the full variable domain: KAGVTQTPRYLIKTRGQQVTLSCSPISGHRSVSWYQQTPGQGLQFLFEYFSETQRNKGNFPGRFSGRQFSNSRSEMNVSTLELGDSALYLCASSLEAMTSTDTQYFGPGTRLTVL.

The chain is built from TRBV27 and TRBJ2-7; 7 bases match TRBD2. CDR1 MNHEY and CDR2 SMNVEV come from the germline V gene (reference sequence). This CDR3 contains 14 residues. Trimming removed 6 bases from V and 3 bases from J; junction bases left unmatched: 8. CDR3 protein: CASRVLGGYYEQYF. CDR3 coding DNA: TGTGCCAGCAGGGTTCTGGGAGGGTACTACGAGCAGTACTTC.

The J gene is TRBJ2-7, the V gene TRBV7-2; the D gene is possibly TRBD1 (6 bases). Deletions cut 7 bases from V and 2 bases from J, with 15 bases between. This CDR3 has 14 residues. The germline V gene encodes CDR1 SGHTA and CDR2 FQGNSA. This chain's CDR3 is CASTEQGRPYEQYF. The CDR3 DNA follows: TGTGCCAGCACCGAACAGGGTAGACCCTACGAGCAGTACTTC.

This chain joins TRBV6-6 and TRBJ2-5; 7 nucleotides match TRBD1. The germline CDR1 and CDR2 sequences are MNHNY and SVGAGI (reference sequence). The CDR3 spans 15 residues. J gave up 5 bases and V 2 bases, and 8 bases lay outside the gene matches. The DNA of the CDR3 is TGTGCCAGCAGTTACAAGGCCACAGGGGACGAGACCCAGTACTTC. Protein sequence: CASSYKATGDETQYF.

The genes are TRBV18 and TRBJ1-5; maybe TRBD1 (6 bases). V lost 4 bases, J lost 3 bases, and 10 bases lay in between. The germline gives CDR1 KGHSH, CDR2 LQKENI. The CDR3 has 14 amino acids. This chain's CDR3 is CASSRQANNQPQHF. As DNA, the CDR3 is TGTGCCAGCTCACGACAGGCGAACAATCAGCCCCAGCATTTT.

As concerns this clonotype: At one of its ends the junction is not consistent with the germline gene, which may arise from a read error. The chain carries TRBV9 and TRBJ2-1; D is ambiguous. The CDR3 spans 15 residues. CDR1 is SGDLS, CDR2 YYNGEE, per germline. The CDR3 coding sequence is TGTGCCAGCAGCGTAGAGTGGGTCAGTCACAATGAGCAGGTCTTC. Its protein product is CASSVEWVSHNEQVF. Full variable domain (remainder filled in from reference TRBV9 and TRBJ2-1): DSGVTQTPKHLITATGQRVTLRCSPRSGDLSVYWYQQSLDQGLQFLIQYYNGEERAKGNILERFSAQQFPDLHSELNLSSLELGDSALYFCASSVEWVSHNEQVFGPGTRLTVL.

This clonotype was counted at least ten times. This chain links TRBV7-2 with TRBJ2-7, with D tentatively TRBD2 (7 bases). Germline CDR1 and CDR2: SGHTA and FQGNSA. The germline V and J ends were trimmed by 0 bases and 3 bases, with 12 bases remaining between them. The CDR3 is 15 amino acids. CDR3 region: CASSLARGGNYEQYF. The CDR3 DNA reads TGTGCCAGCAGCTTAGCAAGGGGGGGAAACTACGAGCAGTACTTC.

In its sample, this clonotype was seen a few times. The J gene is TRBJ2-5, the V gene TRBV11-1, with D perhaps matching TRBD1 (6 bases). This CDR3 comprises 14 residues. The V end was cut by 4 bases, the J end by 5 bases, with 14 bases between. The germline gives CDR1 SGHAT, CDR2 FQDESV (reference sequence). CDR3 sequence reads: CASSYQPGAETQYF. The CDR3 nucleotides read TGTGCCAGCAGCTATCAGCCAGGGGCCGAGACCCAGTACTTC. Based on the CDR3 plus reference TRBV11-1 and TRBJ2-5, the full variable domain is EAEVAQSPRYKITEKSQAVAFWCDPISGHATLYWYRQILGQGPELLVQFQDESVVDDSQLPKDRFSAERLKGVDSTLKIQPAELGDSAMYLCASSYQPGAETQYFGPGTRLLVL.

Of note for this clonotype: One junction end does not reproduce the germline sequence, and a read error may be involved. The V call is TRBV24-1, the J call TRBJ2-5, with D perhaps matching TRBD1 (6 bases). The end of the DNA aligns better with TRBJ2-7, so the J call may be wrong. The CDR3 is 18 residues long. The germline V gene encodes CDR1 KGHDR and CDR2 SFDVKD. The CDR3 DNA reads TGTACCACCAGTGAATTGAGGGGACACGGACAAGACTCCTACGAGCAGTACTTC. It yields the protein CTTSELRGHGQDSYEQYF.